This is a list of T cell receptor beta chains from one sample in a study of control samples from healthy donors and cancer patients. Profiling relied on immunoSEQ multiplex PCR, and the TCRdb table lists in-frame clones only, not all of them. The sample includes about 130,000 clones, approximately 92% of them seen just once. Sequencing was done on a sample of blood. These receptors came from a woman in her fifties or sixties in good health. CDR3s include the opening cysteine and the closing phenylalanine or tryptophan. A D gene is named only where the DNA matches it firmly. Only some rows state a clone size, as once, few, many or a class for expanded clones.

clone_size	v_call	d_call	j_call	cdr3_nt	cdr3_aa
few	TRBV12-3/TRBV12-4	NA	TRBJ1-1	TGTGCCACCCGTTCGGGGTTTGAAGCTTTCTTT	CATRSGFEAFF
NA	TRBV18	NA	TRBJ2-7	TGTGCCAGCTCCCCTACCGACAGGACCTACGAGCAGTACTTC	CASSPTDRTYEQYF
NA	TRBV5-8	NA	TRBJ1-2	TGTGCCAGCAGCTTGTTTCCTGAAACTTATGGCTACACCTTC	CASSLFPETYGYTF
NA	TRBV28	NA	TRBJ2-7	TGTGCCAGCAGTTTAGGTTGGAGGGGGCCCCCCTACGAGCAGTACTTC	CASSLGWRGPPYEQYF
NA	TRBV6-1	NA	TRBJ1-1	TGTGCCAGCAGTGAAGCTTCCGAAGCTTTCTTT	CASSEASEAFF
NA	TRBV27	TRBD2	TRBJ2-7	TGTGCCAGCAGTCTAACTAGCGGGAGACGGTACGAGCAGTACTTC	CASSLTSGRRYEQYF
NA	TRBV7-9	NA	TRBJ1-1	TGTGCCAGCAGCCTTTACAAGGGGGACACTGAAGCTTTCTTT	CASSLYKGDTEAFF
NA	TRBV11-2	TRBD2	TRBJ2-7	TGTGCCAGCAGCTCCAGGCTGACAGGACTAGCGGGATCCTACGAGCAGTACTTC	CASSSRLTGLAGSYEQYF
once	TRBV5-4	NA	TRBJ1-6	TGTGCCAGCAGCTTGGACAATTCACCCCTCCACTTT	CASSLDNSPLHF
NA	TRBV29-1	NA	TRBJ2-2	TGCAGCGTGTATCGTGACAAACTGTTTTTT	CSVYRDKLFF
NA	TRBV6-6	NA	TRBJ1-2	TGTGCCAGCAGTTACTCTGAGGGGGGGAGCTATGGCTACACCTTC	CASSYSEGGSYGYTF
NA	TRBV30	NA	TRBJ1-6	TGTGCCTGGTGGGGAGGGAGGAATTCACCCCTCCACTTT	CAWWGGRNSPLHF
NA	TRBV10-3	NA	TRBJ1-5	TGTGCCATCAGTGCGTCCGGGGCCCTCAATCAGCCCCAGCATTTT	CAISASGALNQPQHF
NA	TRBV28	NA	TRBJ2-2	TGTGCCAGCAGTTTCGATAAGATAGTTCCCGGGGAGCTGTTTTTT	CASSFDKIVPGELFF
once	TRBV10-3	TRBD1	TRBJ1-5	TGTGCCATCAGTGAGTCGGACAGGGCCCAGCCCCAGCATTTT	CAISESDRAQPQHF
NA	TRBV6-6	TRBD1	TRBJ1-5	TGTGCCAGCACTGGGACAGGGGGTGGTCGCAATCAGCCCCAGCATTTT	CASTGTGGGRNQPQHF
once	TRBV9	NA	TRBJ2-2	TGTGCCAGCAGCGAAGGAGTTACCGGGGAGCTGTTTTTT	CASSEGVTGELFF
NA	TRBV12-5	TRBD1	TRBJ1-4	TGTGCTAGTGGGTCCGGGACAGCAACTAATGAAAAACTGTTTTTT	CASGSGTATNEKLFF
NA	TRBV21-1	NA	TRBJ2-7	TGTGCCAGCAGCAAAGTCGGGCTCGGGAGGGCAAGCTACGAGCAGTACTTC	CASSKVGLGRASYEQYF
NA	TRBV19	TRBD1	TRBJ2-7	TGTGCCAGTAGTATGGAGGGACAGGGGAAAGGCTACGAGCAGTACTTC	CASSMEGQGKGYEQYF
NA	TRBV11-3	NA	TRBJ2-1	TGTGCCAGCAGCTCCCCAAAGAGGTTCGGAGGCAATGAGCAGTTCTTC	CASSSPKRFGGNEQFF
NA	TRBV2	NA	TRBJ1-5	TGTGCCAGCAGGGGAGGATATAGCAATCAGCCCCAGCATTTT	CASRGGYSNQPQHF
once	TRBV27	TRBD1	TRBJ2-7	TGTGCCAGCGCGAGACAGGGGGCCTACGAGCAGTACTTC	CASARQGAYEQYF
NA	TRBV30	NA	TRBJ1-5	TGTGCCTGGAGTGCCAGGGCCAATCAGCCCCAGCATTTT	CAWSARANQPQHF
NA	TRBV7-7	NA	TRBJ2-3	TGTGCTAGCAGCCGGGACGAACCAGATACGCAGTATTTT	CASSRDEPDTQYF
once	TRBV5-1	NA	TRBJ1-2	TGCGCCAGCAGCTTGGGTCAATCAGGGTCCTATGGCTACACCTTC	CASSLGQSGSYGYTF
NA	TRBV12-3/TRBV12-4	NA	TRBJ2-5	TGTGCCAGCAGTTTAAGAGGGGGGGGGACCCAGTACTTC	CASSLRGGGTQYF
NA	TRBV7-9	TRBD1	TRBJ2-7	TGTGCCAGCGGACAGGGTGAATTGGGCGAGCAGTACTTC	CASGQGELGEQYF
NA	TRBV28	NA	TRBJ1-5	TGTGCCAGCAGCGACCATCCCACCAATCAGCCCCAGCATTTT	CASSDHPTNQPQHF
NA	TRBV18	NA	TRBJ1-2	TGTGCCAGCTCCCAAGCCTTACAGGGAACGGATGGCTACACCTTC	CASSQALQGTDGYTF
NA	TRBV9	NA	TRBJ1-2	TGTGCCAGCACTCAGGGTTCGTATGGCTACACCTTC	CASTQGSYGYTF
NA	TRBV27	NA	TRBJ2-7	TGTGCCAGCAGTTTTGTAGGCAGGAGCTCCTACGAGCAGTACTTC	CASSFVGRSSYEQYF
NA	TRBV5-6	NA	TRBJ1-2	TGTGCCAGCAATGGGGACACCTATGGCTACACCTTC	CASNGDTYGYTF
NA	TRBV7-9	NA	TRBJ1-2	TGTGCCAGCAGCTTAGCTCAGGGCCTCTATGGCTACACCTTC	CASSLAQGLYGYTF
NA	TRBV30	NA	TRBJ1-1	TGTGCCTGGAGTGTTTTGCACACTGAAGCTTTCTTT	CAWSVLHTEAFF
NA	TRBV7-8	TRBD1	TRBJ1-6	TGTGCCAGCAGCTTATCGCTGGACAGGGCTAATTCACCCCTCCACTTT	CASSLSLDRANSPLHF
once	TRBV12-3/TRBV12-4	NA	TRBJ1-5	TGTGCCAGCAGAGCGGACGGGTTCGGGCCCCAGCATTTT	CASRADGFGPQHF
NA	TRBV4-1	NA	TRBJ2-5	TGCGCCAGCAGCCAAGGGGCAGGGCTCCAAGAGACCCAGTACTTC	CASSQGAGLQETQYF
NA	TRBV20-1	NA	TRBJ1-4	TGCAGTGCTAGTCACAGGACCCTTAATGAAAAACTGTTTTTT	CSASHRTLNEKLFF
NA	TRBV12-3/TRBV12-4	NA	TRBJ1-3	TGTGCCAGCAGCCCAGGAGGACGAAACACCATATATTTT	CASSPGGRNTIYF
NA	TRBV19	TRBD1	TRBJ1-5	TGTGCCAGTAGTGACAGGGTACTGGGCAATCAGCCCCAGCATTTT	CASSDRVLGNQPQHF
once	TRBV6-4	NA	TRBJ2-1	TGTGCCAGCAGTGACAGGGCGGGGGCCCACAATGAGCAGTTCTTC	CASSDRAGAHNEQFF
NA	TRBV5-4	NA	TRBJ2-5	TGTGCCAGCAACGAGCCATCGGAGACCCAGTACTTC	CASNEPSETQYF
NA	TRBV5-1	NA	TRBJ2-2	TGCGCCAGCAGCTTGGCCATGGGCGCCGGGGAGCTGTTTTTT	CASSLAMGAGELFF
NA	TRBV28	TRBD1	TRBJ2-7	TGTGCCAGCAGCGACAGGGGGACGCCAACCTACGAGCAGTACTTC	CASSDRGTPTYEQYF
once	TRBV27	NA	TRBJ1-4	TGTGCCAGCAGGGGTATTTTAATCGGGGGAGGTAATGAAAAACTGTTTTTT	CASRGILIGGGNEKLFF
NA	TRBV28	NA	TRBJ1-2	TGTGCCAGCAGTTTAAACCCAGACTATGGCTACACCTTC	CASSLNPDYGYTF
once	TRBV6-5	TRBD1	TRBJ1-3	TGTGCCAGCGGTACAGGGGTCTTCGGAAACACCATATATTTT	CASGTGVFGNTIYF
NA	TRBV10-2	NA	TRBJ2-6	TGCGCCAGCACGGATGGAGACAGCTCTGGGGCCAACGTCCTGACTTTC	CASTDGDSSGANVLTF
NA	TRBV30	NA	TRBJ1-1	TGTGCCTGGACCAAGGACAGCTTCACTGAAGCTTTCTTT	CAWTKDSFTEAFF
NA	TRBV6-5	NA	TRBJ1-5	TGTGCCAGCAGTTACCGAAGCAATCAGCCCCAGCATTTT	CASSYRSNQPQHF
NA	TRBV9	NA	TRBJ1-3	TGTGCCAGCAGTAAGGGGGGGGCCTCCTCTGGAAACACCATATATTTT	CASSKGGASSGNTIYF
NA	TRBV10-3	TRBD1	TRBJ1-2	TGTGCCACCTTCTCACCGGGGACAGGAATTAACTATGGCTACACCTTC	CATFSPGTGINYGYTF